Below, one T cell receptor (beta chain) is given with its context. What it recognizes is unknown. A multiplex PCR was run with 60 Vbeta primers and 13 Jbeta primers. Data came from immunoSEQ multiplex PCR; TCRdb stores just in-frame clones and leaves some out. The table has around 100,000 clones, almost 70% seen once. These data originate in a study of cytomegalovirus exposure and HLA in healthy donors. Overall study: Genetic ancestry analysis placed 81% of the 300 to 400 donors that were genotyped in the Caucasian-associated cluster.

Study-level results: A later analysis found common viral pathogens apparently linked to several of the most significant clusters. The study labeled fewer than 200 TCR beta chains cytomegalovirus-associated.

The V gene lost 0 bases and the J gene lost 0 bases, with 9 bases spanning the gap. CDR3 length: 15 residues. The germline V gene encodes CDR1 SGHNT and CDR2 YYREEE (reference sequence). The J gene is TRBJ2-5, the V gene TRBV5-4; D call uncertain. Specimen: PBMCs. The receptor comes from a man younger than 45 in good health and CMV-seropositive. The CDR3 DNA reads TGTGCCAGCAGCTTGGTACGCGGAAACCAAGAGACCCAGTACTTC. Residues: CASSLVRGNQETQYF. Using reference TRBV5-4 and TRBJ2-5 for the parts outside the CDR3, the full variable domain is ETGVTQSPTHLIKTRGQQVTLRCSSQSGHNTVSWYQQALGQGPQFIFQYYREEENGRGNFPPRFSGLQFPNYSSELNVNALELDDSALYLCASSLVRGNQETQYFGPGTRLLVL.